One TCR beta chain is described in this entry. This entry belongs to a study of blood T cell repertoires in COVID-19. Study at large: Samples of COVID-19 (acute and convalescent) were obtained from the United States, Italy and Spain. Sources were T cells, B-cell-depleted T cells, or PBMCs; the material itself was cDNA or gDNA.

V was trimmed by 2 bases and J by 0 bases, leaving 8 bases between them. The CDR3 is 15 amino acids. The germline gives CDR1 SGHAT, CDR2 FQNNGV. As originally analysed: Estimation of nucleated cell counts was performed using reference gene primer amplification. Repertoires were generated with immunoSEQ multiplex PCR, while TCRdb's copy carries only in-frame clones and drops some. V, J and clone size are taken as reported in that table, and D and trimming were inferred from the DNA itself. The table shows approximately 76,000 clones, with 70% to 80% occurring only once. The sample taken for sequencing was peripheral blood. The genes are TRBV11-2 and TRBJ1-5; D ambiguous. This receptor was taken from a woman in her 70s with acute or convalescent COVID-19. CDR3 amino acids: CASSLSYDSNQPQHF. CDR3 DNA sequence: TGTGCCAGCAGCTTAAGCTACGATAGCAATCAGCCCCAGCATTTT.